These 24 T cell receptor beta chains share one sample of origin, sequenced in a study of T cells and Merkel cell carcinoma outcomes (dated by TCRdb to the early 2020s). The library was generated by the immunoSEQ multiplex PCR assay. TCRdb took this table from immuneACCESS and kept in-frame rearrangements with V and J called. Such tables lack part of the clones; where checked against another copy, unresolved V genes explain under half of the gap, and the rest is unexplained. Counted in this sample were fewer than 9,500 clones; about 85% of them appeared once. The top ten hold approximately 2.5% of the sample. Source material: tumor tissue from Merkel cell carcinoma. All receptors come from a human donor with Merkel cell carcinoma.

V is TRBV7-2 and J is TRBJ2-7; D ambiguous. This CDR3 comprises 13 residues. The germline V gene has CDR1 SGHTA and CDR2 FQGNSA. V was pared by 0 bases and J by 4 bases, with 7 bases between. The CDR3 region is CASSLAVGYEQYF. The CDR3, as DNA: TGTGCCAGCAGCTTAGCGGTAGGTTACGAGCAGTACTTC.

This rearrangement joins TRBV5-6 to TRBJ2-3, with D maybe TRBD2 (5 bases). Germline CDR1 SGHDT, CDR2 YYEEEE. This CDR3 is 16 amino acids long. V was shortened by 5 bases and J by 5 bases, with 21 bases between the two germline ends. CDR3 DNA sequence: TGTGCCAGCAGGGGAGACGACATGGGGTGGGGAGATACGCAGTATTTT. Amino acids: CASRGDDMGWGDTQYF.

The chain couples TRBV11-2 to TRBJ2-1, with D perhaps TRBD2 (6 bases). The germline CDR1 and CDR2 sequences are SGHAT and FQNNGV. V dropped 2 bases and J dropped 10 bases, with 12 bases sitting between them. This CDR3 spans 13 amino acids. Written as DNA, the CDR3 is TGTGCCAGCAGCTTAAGGGACTCAAGGGAGCAGTTCTTC. As protein: CASSLRDSREQFF.

This chain links TRBV27 with TRBJ2-2; TRBD2 is a possible D gene (6 bases). The CDR3 has 14 amino acids. Trimming left V 2 bases short and J 4 bases short, with 8 bases between. Germline V gene sequence: CDR1 MNHEY, CDR2 SMNVEV (reference sequence). CDR3 bases: TGTGCCAGCAGTTTACCCGGGGGCACCGGGGAGCTGTTTTTT. It codes for CASSLPGGTGELFF.

V usage is TRBV28 and J usage is TRBJ1-2; 7 bases map to TRBD1. CDR1 and CDR2 (germline): MDHEN, SYDVKM. V shed 7 bases, J shed 6 bases, and the junction held 5 bases outside the gene matches. The CDR3 length is 12 residues. CDR3 nucleotide sequence: TGTGCCAGCATGGGGGACAGCCATGGCTACACCTTC. Protein sequence: CASMGDSHGYTF.

This sequence joins TRBV5-1 and TRBJ1-1, with 10 bases that match TRBD1. Germline values: CDR1 SGHRS, CDR2 YFSETQ. CDR3 size: 14 residues. Trimming took 4 bases from V and 11 from J; bases not matched to a gene: 11. In nucleotides, the CDR3 is TGCGCCAGCAGCCTAGGACAGGGGGTAAAGAGGGCTTTCTTT. It yields the protein CASSLGQGVKRAFF.

About this clone: An end of the junction does not agree with germline; a read error may underlie this. In DNA form, the CDR3 reads TGCAGTGCTTTACCGCGGTGGGTCTTC. It encodes CSALPRWVF. The chain carries TRBV20-1 and TRBJ2-1; D uncertain. The germline V gene encodes CDR1 DFQATT and CDR2 SNEGSKA (reference sequence). The CDR3 covers 9 residues.

The V gene is TRBV6-1, the J gene TRBJ1-2; D perhaps matches TRBD1 (6 bases). The CDR3 contains 15 residues. V was pared by 2 bases and J by 5 bases, with 15 bases between. CDR1 and CDR2 (germline): MNHNS, SASEGT. The CDR3 region is CASSEWGGGEYGYTF. The CDR3 DNA sequence: TGTGCCAGCAGTGAATGGGGAGGGGGGGAGTATGGCTACACCTTC.

The chain has TRBV5-1 and TRBJ1-1; D call uncertain. V was clipped by 3 bases and J by 11 bases, with 20 bases between them. In germline, CDR1 is SGHRS, CDR2 YFSETQ. The CDR3 is 14 residues long. This chain's CDR3 is CASSYWTPSSDAFF. The CDR3 region has the DNA TGCGCCAGCAGCTACTGGACCCCTTCAAGCGACGCTTTCTTT.

This rearrangement joins TRBV6-6 to TRBJ1-1; D remains unclear. CDR1 and CDR2 from the germline V gene are MNHNY and SVGAGI (reference sequence). This CDR3 is 12 amino acids long. V gave up 0 bases and J gave up 9 bases, with 8 bases separating them. The CDR3 DNA is TGTGCCAGCAGTTACTCGAGGAAGCAAGCTTTCTTT. Translated, it gives CASSYSRKQAFF.

V gene TRBV5-1 combines with J gene TRBJ1-1; D not resolved. CDR3 length equals 13 residues. Trimming cost V 0 bases and J 4 bases, with 7 bases left between them. Germline lookup yields CDR1 SGHRS and CDR2 YFSETQ. The CDR3 sequence: CASSLVVGTEAFF. CDR3 nucleotide sequence: TGCGCCAGCAGCTTGGTCGTGGGCACTGAAGCTTTCTTT.

The table lists this clone with a few counts. This chain uses TRBV14 with TRBJ2-2; D gene uncertain. Germline V gene data show CDR1 as SGHDN and CDR2 as FVKESK. The ends were cut back, 1 base at V and 1 base at J, with 7 bases in the middle. The CDR3 loop spans 15 amino acids. The CDR3 region has the DNA TGTGCCAGCAGCCAAGCTTCAGGGAACACCGGGGAGCTGTTTTTT. Translated: CASSQASGNTGELFF.

This clone came up a few times. This chain uses TRBV7-9 with TRBJ2-3, with 11 bases identical to TRBD1. J lost 1 base, V lost 2 bases, and 11 bases had no gene match. Looked up from germline, CDR1 is SEHNR and CDR2 is FQNEAQ (reference sequence). The length of the CDR3 is 19 residues. CDR3 coding DNA: TGTGCCAGCAGCTTATGGGGGGACAGGGGGTCGTTGGGCACAGATACGCAGTATTTT. It specifies CASSLWGDRGSLGTDTQYF.

V gene TRBV18 combines with J gene TRBJ1-2, with TRBD1 as a possible D gene (5 bases). In germline, CDR1 is KGHSH, CDR2 LQKENI. Trimming removed 4 bases at V and 4 bases at J, with 13 bases between. This CDR3 spans 14 amino acids. The DNA for the CDR3 is TGTGCCAGCTCACTTGCAGGGTCGAGCTATGGCTACACCTTC. It codes for CASSLAGSSYGYTF.

V usage is TRBV5-1 and J usage is TRBJ2-5; 7 bases are a match to TRBD2. This CDR3 contains 14 residues. Per the germline V gene, CDR1 is SGHRS and CDR2 is YFSETQ. V shed 1 base, J shed 5 bases, and the junction held 5 bases outside the gene matches. The DNA of the CDR3 is TGCGCCAGCAGCTTGAGCGTGGGGGGGGAGACCCAGTACTTC. Its protein is CASSLSVGGETQYF.

DNA of the CDR3: TGCGCCAGCAGCCAAGGGGGACGGGCAGGCACCATATATTTT. Its protein product is CASSQGGRAGTIYF. V and J are TRBV4-1 and TRBJ1-3; a weak D match, TRBD1 (5 bases). V was cut by 1 base and J by 9 bases, with 13 bases left in between. The CDR3 loop spans 14 amino acids. CDR1 is MGHRA, CDR2 YSYEKL, per germline.

The V and J genes are TRBV6-5 and TRBJ1-5; no definite D call. The CDR3 is 13 residues long. Trimming removed 11 bases at V and 2 bases at J, with 13 bases between. CDR1 and CDR2 (germline): MNHEY, SVGAGI. The CDR3 here is CAAAGNGNQPQHF. CDR3 sequence (DNA): TGTGCCGCGGCGGGGAACGGCAATCAGCCCCAGCATTTT.

This clone was seen a few times. The chain carries TRBV19 and TRBJ1-5; TRBD1 agrees at 7 bases. Trimming removed 8 bases from V and 0 bases from J; junction bases left unmatched: 4. Looked up from germline, CDR1 is LNHDA and CDR2 is SQIVND (reference sequence). The CDR3 length is 14 residues. This CDR3 reads CASHGQVSNQPQHF. The CDR3 nucleotides are TGTGCCAGTCACGGACAGGTTAGCAATCAGCCCCAGCATTTT. The complete variable domain, with remaining parts taken from reference TRBV19 and TRBJ1-5, reads DGGITQSPKYLFRKEGQNVTLSCEQNLNHDAMYWYRQDPGQGLRLIYYSQIVNDFQKGDIAEGYSVSREKKESFPLTVTSAQKNPTAFYLCASHGQVSNQPQHFGDGTRLSIL.

The table lists this clone with a count of one. The chain has TRBV5-6 and TRBJ1-2; D is ambiguous. Germline values: CDR1 SGHDT, CDR2 YYEEEE. Between the trimmed V and J ends, which lost 1 base and 4 bases, there was a span of 14 bases. The CDR3 runs to 15 residues. This chain's CDR3 is CASSLTGKNVYGYTF. The CDR3 coding sequence is TGTGCCAGCAGCTTGACGGGAAAGAATGTCTATGGCTACACCTTC.

V usage is TRBV14 and J usage is TRBJ2-2; TRBD1 matches 8 bases. The CDR3 runs 16 residues. Germline trimming cut 4 bases from V and 6 bases from J; bases unmatched to any gene: 10. Germline-derived CDR1 and CDR2 are SGHDN and FVKESK. CDR3 amino acids: CASSLSGQGASGELFF. The CDR3 bases are TGTGCCAGCAGCCTATCAGGGCAGGGGGCGTCCGGGGAGCTGTTTTTT. Filled out from reference TRBV14 and TRBJ2-2, the complete variable domain reads EAGVTQFPSHSVIEKGQTVTLRCDPISGHDNLYWYRRVMGKEIKFLLHFVKESKQDESGMPNNRFLAERTGGTYSTLKVQPAELEDSGVYFCASSLSGQGASGELFFGEGSRLTVL.

The sample holds one count of this clone. The chain is built from TRBV11-3 and TRBJ2-7, with D perhaps matching TRBD1 or TRBD2 (5 bases each). The germline V and J ends were trimmed by 5 bases and 3 bases, with 14 bases remaining between them. The CDR3 consists of 14 residues. The germline CDR1 and CDR2 sequences are SGHNT and YENEEA. CDR3 bases: TGTGCCAGCAGCCGCTCATGGGGGAACTACGAGCAGTACTTC. Protein: CASSRSWGNYEQYF.

This chain connects TRBV7-9 to TRBJ2-1; D might be TRBD2 (5 bases). Germline V CDR1 and CDR2: SEHNR, FQNEAQ (reference sequence). The CDR3 covers 15 residues. V was cut by 2 bases and J by 8 bases, with 16 bases left in between. Here the CDR3 DNA reads TGTGCCAGCAGCTTACTGACATCTAACGGGGATGAGCAGTTCTTC. Protein sequence: CASSLLTSNGDEQFF.

The chain uses TRBV6-6 and TRBJ2-2; 8 nucleotides line up with TRBD2. This CDR3 contains 14 residues. V was clipped by 8 bases and J by 6 bases; unmatched bases: 8. In germline, CDR1 is MNHNY, CDR2 SVGAGI (reference sequence). The CDR3: CASDVAGSAGELFF. The CDR3 region has the DNA TGTGCCAGCGACGTAGCGGGGTCTGCCGGGGAGCTGTTTTTT.

V is TRBV5-4 and J is TRBJ2-3, with a possible D match to TRBD2 (6 bases). Germline CDR1 SGHNT, CDR2 YYREEE (reference sequence). V was pared by 4 bases and J by 1 base, with 16 bases between. There are 16 residues in the CDR3. CDR3 region: CASSLAGRGGTDTQYF. The CDR3 region has the DNA TGTGCCAGCAGCCTGGCGGGGAGAGGGGGCACAGATACGCAGTATTTT.